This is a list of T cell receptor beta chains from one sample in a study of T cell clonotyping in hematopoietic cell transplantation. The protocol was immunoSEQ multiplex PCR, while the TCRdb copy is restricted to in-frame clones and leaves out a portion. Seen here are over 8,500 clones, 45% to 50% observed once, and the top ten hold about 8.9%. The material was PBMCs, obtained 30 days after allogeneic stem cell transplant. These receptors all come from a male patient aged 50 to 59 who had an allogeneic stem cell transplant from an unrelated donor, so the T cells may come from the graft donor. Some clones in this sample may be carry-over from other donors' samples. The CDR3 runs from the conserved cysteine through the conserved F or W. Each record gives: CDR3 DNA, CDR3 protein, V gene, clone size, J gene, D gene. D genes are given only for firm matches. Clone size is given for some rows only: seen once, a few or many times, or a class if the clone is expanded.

TGCGCCAGCAGCACTGGACAGTCGGTCTTTGGCTACACCTTC,CASSTGQSVFGYTF,TRBV5-1,few,TRBJ1-2,-
TGTGCCTGGACATTTAAGGGACAGGACTACGAGCAGTACTTC,CAWTFKGQDYEQYF,TRBV30,-,TRBJ2-7,TRBD1
TGTGCCAGCAGCCCCGGGACAGCCGACAACTATGGCTACACCTTC,CASSPGTADNYGYTF,TRBV6-5,-,TRBJ1-2,TRBD1
TGTGCCAGCAGCCCCTCCGGGACAGGGTTCGATGAGCAGTTCTTC,CASSPSGTGFDEQFF,TRBV9,-,TRBJ2-1,TRBD1
TGTGCCAGCAGTGATGGAGGGGCGGCTCTCCCCTACGAGCAGTACTTC,CASSDGGAALPYEQYF,TRBV25-1,-,TRBJ2-7,-
TGTGCCAGCAGCTCCCTAGTCGGGCAGGGGATATACGAGCAGTACTTC,CASSSLVGQGIYEQYF,TRBV5-6,few,TRBJ2-7,-
TGCAGTGCTAGGCTAAACACTGAAGCTTTCTTT,CSARLNTEAFF,TRBV20-1,few,TRBJ1-1,-
TGTGCCAGCAGCCTAACGGGGGACCCCTACGAGCAGTACTTC,CASSLTGDPYEQYF,TRBV9,-,TRBJ2-7,-
TGTGCCAGCAGGCTAAGGAAGGTGTCTCAGTATGGCTACACCTTC,CASRLRKVSQYGYTF,TRBV6-5,-,TRBJ1-2,-
TGTGCCAGCAGCGTAACCGGGGGGGCGGGTTATGAGCAGTTCTTC,CASSVTGGAGYEQFF,TRBV9,-,TRBJ2-1,TRBD2
TGTGCCTGGAAGAAGGGCTTCCTCTCCTACGAGCAGTACTTC,CAWKKGFLSYEQYF,TRBV30,-,TRBJ2-7,-
TGTGCCAGTCGTTGGGCGCGGTGGCACTACGAGCAGTACTTC,CASRWARWHYEQYF,TRBV9,-,TRBJ2-7,-
TGTGCCAGTAGTATCGGACAGGGGACGCTCGGCTACACCTTC,CASSIGQGTLGYTF,TRBV19,-,TRBJ1-2,TRBD1
TGTGCCACCCTAAAGACAGCTAAGGATGGCTACACCTTC,CATLKTAKDGYTF,TRBV6-1,-,TRBJ1-2,-
TGTGCCAGCAGTGAAGCCATTGAGAGCTATGGCTACACCTTC,CASSEAIESYGYTF,TRBV2,once,TRBJ1-2,-
TGTGCCAGCAGCCCGGCCAGCGGAAACCCTCGCGAGCAGTACTTC,CASSPASGNPREQYF,TRBV7-9,few,TRBJ2-7,-
TGTGCCAGCAGTTGGACAGGGACATATGGCTACACCTTC,CASSWTGTYGYTF,TRBV6-5,-,TRBJ1-2,TRBD1
TGTGCCAGCAGTTTTGGGGGCTATGGCTACACCTTC,CASSFGGYGYTF,TRBV28,few,TRBJ1-2,-
TGTGCCAGCAGTGAGAGAGACGTTTCCTACGAGCAGTACTTC,CASSERDVSYEQYF,TRBV25-1,-,TRBJ2-7,-
TGCAGCGTGTGGAACAGGGAAGGAAATGGCTACACCTTC,CSVWNREGNGYTF,TRBV29-1,few,TRBJ1-2,-
TGTGCCAGCAGTCCGGGACTAGCAGACAATGAGCAGTTCTTC,CASSPGLADNEQFF,TRBV7-6,few,TRBJ2-1,TRBD2
TGTGCCAGCAGTGAAGGACTAGCGGGAGGGACGGGCTACGAGCAGTACTTC,CASSEGLAGGTGYEQYF,TRBV6-1,-,TRBJ2-7,TRBD2
TGTGCCAGCAGCCAAGCGGGTGAGACCCAGTACTTC,CASSQAGETQYF,TRBV4-2,few,TRBJ2-5,-
TGTGCCAGCAGACTGGAAGCGGGAGTCAGGGATACGCAGTATTTT,CASRLEAGVRDTQYF,TRBV2,few,TRBJ2-3,TRBD2
TGTGCCAGCAGTTACAGGGCAACTAATGAAAAACTGTTTTTT,CASSYRATNEKLFF,TRBV6-5,-,TRBJ1-4,-
TGTGCCTGGAGTTCTAAGGGGACATATAATTCACCCCTCCACTTT,CAWSSKGTYNSPLHF,TRBV30,-,TRBJ1-6,-
TGTGCCTGGAGTTCTCTAGCGGGAGGGCCCCCGAACTTC,CAWSSLAGGPPNF,TRBV30,-,TRBJ2-5,TRBD2
TGTGCCAGCAGCCCCCACGGAGACGGTGAAGCTTTCTTT,CASSPHGDGEAFF,TRBV14,-,TRBJ1-1,-
TGTGCCAGCAGCGCCCCGGGACTAGCGGCAGATACGCAGTATTTT,CASSAPGLAADTQYF,TRBV9,-,TRBJ2-3,TRBD2
TGTGCCAGCAGCCCCAGAGACAGTGCCTTGCGACAGCCCCAGCATTTT,CASSPRDSALRQPQHF,TRBV7-8,-,TRBJ1-5,-
TGTGCCAGCAGCTTGGAGACACCATACACTGAAGCTTTCTTT,CASSLETPYTEAFF,TRBV5-4,-,TRBJ1-1,-
TGCGCCAGCAGCCAAAACAGGGGTTTCGGTCAGCCCCAGCATTTT,CASSQNRGFGQPQHF,TRBV4-3,once,TRBJ1-5,TRBD1
TGCGCCAGCAGCTTGGAGGGTTGGACAGGGAGCTACGAGCAGTACTTC,CASSLEGWTGSYEQYF,TRBV5-1,-,TRBJ2-7,TRBD1
TGCGCCAGCAGCCAAGTAGGCCAGCCCTCCTACGAGCAGTACTTC,CASSQVGQPSYEQYF,TRBV4-3,-,TRBJ2-7,-
TGTGCCAGCAGCTTAGACAGGGCAAACTATGGCTACACCTTC,CASSLDRANYGYTF,TRBV7-2,-,TRBJ1-2,-
TGCAGTGCTAGAGAGGTAGAGGCCCAGTACTTC,CSAREVEAQYF,TRBV20-1,-,TRBJ2-5,-
TGTGCCGTCAGTCGGGACAGGCCGATGGGCTACACCTTC,CAVSRDRPMGYTF,TRBV30,-,TRBJ1-2,TRBD1
TGTGCCAGCAGCTTGGATGTGGGATGGGAGACCCAGTACTTC,CASSLDVGWETQYF,TRBV5-8,-,TRBJ2-5,-
TGTGCCAGCAGTTTCAACACCGGGGAGCTGTTTTTT,CASSFNTGELFF,TRBV27,few,TRBJ2-2,-
TGTGCCTGGGACAGGGGCCTAAGTAATGAAAAACTGTTTTTT,CAWDRGLSNEKLFF,TRBV30,-,TRBJ1-4,TRBD1
TGTGCCTGGAGTCCCTCCCGGGACAGAGGCTATCGGTTCGCTGAAGCTTTCTTT,CAWSPSRDRGYRFAEAFF,TRBV30,-,TRBJ1-1,TRBD1
TGTGCCTGGAGTGAAGAGACCACATCGAACACTGAAGCTTTCTTT,CAWSEETTSNTEAFF,TRBV30,-,TRBJ1-1,-
TGTGCCTGGAGTGTGGGACAGGGGTTTGAAGAGCAGTACTTC,CAWSVGQGFEEQYF,TRBV30,few,TRBJ2-7,TRBD1
TGTGCCAGCAGTCCTGATCGGGGCTCTGAAGCTTTCTTT,CASSPDRGSEAFF,TRBV6-4,few,TRBJ1-1,-
TGTGCTAGCAGCTTATTTCCGTTGTCGGCGGGCGATTACGAGCAGTACTTC,CASSLFPLSAGDYEQYF,TRBV7-7,-,TRBJ2-7,-